The 2 T cell receptor beta chains below were found in one sample sequenced in a study of blood T cell repertoires in COVID-19. Clones were sequenced by immunoSEQ multiplex PCR, and TCRdb holds only the in-frame ones, with some missing. The sample includes 87,000 or so clones, about nine tenths seen only once; the top ten take about 2.9%. Sequencing was done on a sample of peripheral blood. These receptors all come from a woman aged 45-65 years with active or convalescent COVID-19.

This chain uses TRBV19 with TRBJ2-7, with D perhaps TRBD1 (6 bases). CDR3 size: 14 residues. V lost 3 bases to trimming and J lost 4 bases, with 13 bases between them. CDR1 is LNHDA and CDR2 is SQIVND in the germline V gene (reference sequence). As DNA, the CDR3 is TGTGCCAGTAGTATTGCAGGGGTTGTTTACGAGCAGTACTTC. Translation gives CASSIAGVVYEQYF.

This chain uses TRBV5-1 with TRBJ2-5, with 9 nucleotides matching TRBD1. The CDR3 has 14 amino acids. Germline values: CDR1 SGHRS, CDR2 YFSETQ. Trimming at V came to 5 bases and at J to 2 bases, leaving 4 bases not matched to a gene. The CDR3 reads CASRATGGQETQYF. CDR3 nucleotide sequence: TGCGCCAGCAGGGCGACAGGGGGACAAGAGACCCAGTACTTC.